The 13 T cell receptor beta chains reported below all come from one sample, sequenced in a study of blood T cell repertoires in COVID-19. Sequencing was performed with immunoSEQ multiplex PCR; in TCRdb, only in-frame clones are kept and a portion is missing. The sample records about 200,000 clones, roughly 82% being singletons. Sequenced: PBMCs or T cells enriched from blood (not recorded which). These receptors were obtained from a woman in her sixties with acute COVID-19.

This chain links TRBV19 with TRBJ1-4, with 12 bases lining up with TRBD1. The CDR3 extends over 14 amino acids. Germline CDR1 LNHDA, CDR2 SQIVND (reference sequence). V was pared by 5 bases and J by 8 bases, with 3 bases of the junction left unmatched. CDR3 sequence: CASSEGQGAEKLFF. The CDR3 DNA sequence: TGTGCCAGTAGTGAGGGACAGGGGGCCGAAAAACTGTTTTTT. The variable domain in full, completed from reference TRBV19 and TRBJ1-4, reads DGGITQSPKYLFRKEGQNVTLSCEQNLNHDAMYWYRQDPGQGLRLIYYSQIVNDFQKGDIAEGYSVSREKKESFPLTVTSAQKNPTAFYLCASSEGQGAEKLFFGSGTQLSVL.

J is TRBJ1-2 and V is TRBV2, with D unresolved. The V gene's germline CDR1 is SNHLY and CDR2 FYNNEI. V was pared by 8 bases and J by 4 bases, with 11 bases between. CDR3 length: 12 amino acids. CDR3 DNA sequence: TGTGCCAGCCTGCGGGAGATCTATGGCTACACCTTC. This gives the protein CASLREIYGYTF. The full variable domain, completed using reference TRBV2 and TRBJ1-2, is EPEVTQTPSHQVTQMGQEVILRCVPISNHLYFYWYRQILGQKVEFLVSFYNNEISEKSEIFDDQFSVERPDGSNFTLKIRSTKLEDSAMYFCASLREIYGYTFGSGTRLTVV.

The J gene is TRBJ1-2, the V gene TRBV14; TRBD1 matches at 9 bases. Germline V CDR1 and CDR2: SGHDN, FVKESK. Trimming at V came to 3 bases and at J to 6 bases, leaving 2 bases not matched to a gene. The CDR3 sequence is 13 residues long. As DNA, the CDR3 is TGTGCCAGCAGCCATAGGACAGGGGATGGCTACACCTTC. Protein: CASSHRTGDGYTF.

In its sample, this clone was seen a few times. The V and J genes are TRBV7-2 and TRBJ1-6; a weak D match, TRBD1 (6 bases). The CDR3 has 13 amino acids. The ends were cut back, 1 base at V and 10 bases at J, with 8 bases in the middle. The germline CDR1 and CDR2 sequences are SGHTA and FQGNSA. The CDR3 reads CASSLDRESPLHF. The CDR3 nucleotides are TGTGCCAGCAGCTTAGACAGGGAATCACCCCTCCACTTT.

Written as DNA, the CDR3 is TGTGCCAGCAGTTCCGTCTTTGGGGGGACCTACAATGAGCAGTTCTTC. Its translation: CASSSVFGGTYNEQFF. This chain connects TRBV6-5 to TRBJ2-1; TRBD2 is a possible D gene (6 bases). CDR1 and CDR2 from the germline V gene are MNHEY and SVGAGI. The V and J ends lost 4 bases and 2 bases respectively, with 15 bases between them. The length of the CDR3 is 16 residues.

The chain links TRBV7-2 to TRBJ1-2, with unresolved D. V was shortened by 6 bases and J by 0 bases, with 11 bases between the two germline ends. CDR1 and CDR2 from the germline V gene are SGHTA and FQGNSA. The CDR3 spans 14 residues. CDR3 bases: TGTGCCAGCAGGCGTGGAGGGACTAACTATGGCTACACCTTC. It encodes CASRRGGTNYGYTF.

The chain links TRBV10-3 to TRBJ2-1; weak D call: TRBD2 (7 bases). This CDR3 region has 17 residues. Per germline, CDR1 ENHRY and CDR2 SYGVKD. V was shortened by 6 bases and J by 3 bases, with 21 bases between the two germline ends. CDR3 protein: CAISDAGATGNYNEQFF. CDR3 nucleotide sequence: TGTGCCATCAGCGATGCGGGGGCCACAGGTAACTACAATGAGCAGTTCTTC.

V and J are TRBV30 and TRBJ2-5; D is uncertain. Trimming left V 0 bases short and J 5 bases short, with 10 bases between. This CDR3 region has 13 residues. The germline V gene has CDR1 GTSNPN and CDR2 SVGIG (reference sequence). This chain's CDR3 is CAWSVGGAETQYF. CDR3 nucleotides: TGTGCCTGGAGTGTAGGTGGAGCGGAGACCCAGTACTTC.

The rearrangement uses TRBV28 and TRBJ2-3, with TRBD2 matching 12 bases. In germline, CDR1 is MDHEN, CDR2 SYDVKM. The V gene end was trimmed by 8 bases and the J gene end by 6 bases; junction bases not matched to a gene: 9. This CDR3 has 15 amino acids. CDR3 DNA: TGTGCCAGCGGGTCTAGCGGGGGGGGCGAGGATACGCAGTATTTT. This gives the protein CASGSSGGGEDTQYF.

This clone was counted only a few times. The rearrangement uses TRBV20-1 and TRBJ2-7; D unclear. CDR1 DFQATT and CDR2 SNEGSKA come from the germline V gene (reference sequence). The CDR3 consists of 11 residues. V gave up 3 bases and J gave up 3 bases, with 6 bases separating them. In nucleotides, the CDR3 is TGCAGTGCTAGTAACGGCTACGAGCAGTACGTC. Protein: CSASNGYEQYV.

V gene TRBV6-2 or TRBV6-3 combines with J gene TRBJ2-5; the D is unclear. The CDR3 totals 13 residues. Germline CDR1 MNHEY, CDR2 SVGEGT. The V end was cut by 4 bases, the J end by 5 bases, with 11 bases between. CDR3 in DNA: TGTGCCAGCAGTTCCGCGCGGCAGGAGACCCAGTACTTC. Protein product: CASSSARQETQYF.

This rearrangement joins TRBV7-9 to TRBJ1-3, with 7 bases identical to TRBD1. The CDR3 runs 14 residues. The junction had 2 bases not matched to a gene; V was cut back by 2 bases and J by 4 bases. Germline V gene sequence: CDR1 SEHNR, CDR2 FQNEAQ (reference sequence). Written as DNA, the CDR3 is TGTGCCAGCAGCTTAACGACAGGGGGAAACACCATATATTTT. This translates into CASSLTTGGNTIYF. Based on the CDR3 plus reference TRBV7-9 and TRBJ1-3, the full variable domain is DTGVSQNPRHKITKRGQNVTFRCDPISEHNRLYWYRQTLGQGPEFLTYFQNEAQLEKSRLLSDRFSAERPKGSFSTLEIQRTEQGDSAMYLCASSLTTGGNTIYFGEGSWLTVV.

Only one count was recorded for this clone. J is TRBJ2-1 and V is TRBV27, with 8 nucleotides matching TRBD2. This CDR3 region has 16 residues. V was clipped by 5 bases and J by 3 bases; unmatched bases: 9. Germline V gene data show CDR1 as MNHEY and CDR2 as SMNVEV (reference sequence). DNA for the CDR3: TGTGCCAGCAGTCTCACCGGGCTAGCGGGCTACAATGAGCAGTTCTTC. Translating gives CASSLTGLAGYNEQFF.